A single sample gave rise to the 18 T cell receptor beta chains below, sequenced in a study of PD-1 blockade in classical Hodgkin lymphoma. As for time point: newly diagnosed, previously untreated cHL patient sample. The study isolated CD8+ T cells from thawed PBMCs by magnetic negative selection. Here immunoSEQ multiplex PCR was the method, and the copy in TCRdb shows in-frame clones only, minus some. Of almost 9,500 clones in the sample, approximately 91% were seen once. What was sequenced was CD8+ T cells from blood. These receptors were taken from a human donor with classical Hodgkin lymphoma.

In nucleotides, the CDR3 is TGTGCCTGGAGTGTGGGCTCAAACTACGAGCAGTACTTC. Protein sequence: CAWSVGSNYEQYF. The chain recombines TRBV30 with TRBJ2-7; no reliable D call. This CDR3 comprises 13 residues. Germline V gene sequence: CDR1 GTSNPN, CDR2 SVGIG (reference sequence). Trimming stripped 0 bases from V and 3 bases from J, with 9 bases between.

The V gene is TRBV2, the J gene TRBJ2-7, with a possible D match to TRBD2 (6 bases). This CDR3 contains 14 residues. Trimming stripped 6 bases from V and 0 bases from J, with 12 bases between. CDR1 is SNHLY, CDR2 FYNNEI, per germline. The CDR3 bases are TGTGCCAGCAGGGGGGACTCCTTCTCCTACGAGCAGTACTTC. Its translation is CASRGDSFSYEQYF.

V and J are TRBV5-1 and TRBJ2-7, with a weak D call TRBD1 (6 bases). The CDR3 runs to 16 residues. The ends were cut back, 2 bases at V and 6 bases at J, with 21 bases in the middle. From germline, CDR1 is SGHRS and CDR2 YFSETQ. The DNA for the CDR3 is TGCGCCAGCAGCTTACAACCTCAGGGGAATGACGGCGAGCAGTACTTC. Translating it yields CASSLQPQGNDGEQYF.

CDR3 sequence reads: CASRATPYQETQYF. CDR3 bases: TGTGCCAGCAGGGCGACACCGTACCAAGAGACCCAGTACTTC. The rearrangement joins TRBV6-5 to TRBJ2-5; no reliable D call. In germline, CDR1 is MNHEY, CDR2 SVGAGI. V lost 6 bases, J lost 0 bases, and 11 bases lay in between. The CDR3 spans 14 residues.

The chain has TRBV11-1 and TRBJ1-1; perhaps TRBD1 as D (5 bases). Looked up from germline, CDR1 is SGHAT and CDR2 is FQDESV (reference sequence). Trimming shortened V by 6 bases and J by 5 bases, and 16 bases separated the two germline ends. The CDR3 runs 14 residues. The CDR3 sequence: CASRPTGVWTEAFF. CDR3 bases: TGTGCCAGCAGGCCGACGGGGGTCTGGACTGAAGCTTTCTTT.

CDR3 protein: CASSPKTGSEKLFF. The CDR3 DNA reads TGCGCCAGCAGCCCGAAGACAGGGAGTGAAAAACTGTTTTTT. V gene TRBV5-1 combines with J gene TRBJ1-4; 7 bases agree with TRBD1. The CDR3 runs to 14 residues. Per the germline V gene, CDR1 is SGHRS and CDR2 is YFSETQ. V gave up 4 bases and J gave up 7 bases; unmatched junction bases: 7.

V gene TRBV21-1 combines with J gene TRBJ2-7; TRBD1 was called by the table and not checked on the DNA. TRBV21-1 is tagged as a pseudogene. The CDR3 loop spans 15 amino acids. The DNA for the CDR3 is TGTGCCAGCAGCATGAAGGACAGGGTCACCTACGAGCAGTACTTC. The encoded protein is CASSMKDRVTYEQYF.

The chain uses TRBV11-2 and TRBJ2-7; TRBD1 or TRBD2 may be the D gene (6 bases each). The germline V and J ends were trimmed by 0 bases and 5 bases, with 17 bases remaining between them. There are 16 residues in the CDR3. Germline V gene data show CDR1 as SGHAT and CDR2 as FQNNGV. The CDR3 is CASSLDATGALNEQYF. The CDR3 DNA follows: TGTGCCAGCAGCTTAGATGCGACGGGGGCCCTAAACGAGCAGTACTTC. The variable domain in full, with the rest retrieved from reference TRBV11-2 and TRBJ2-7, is EAGVAQSPRYKIIEKRQSVAFWCNPISGHATLYWYQQILGQGPKLLIQFQNNGVVDDSQLPKDRFSAERLKGVDSTLKIQPAKLEDSAVYLCASSLDATGALNEQYFGPGTRLTVT.

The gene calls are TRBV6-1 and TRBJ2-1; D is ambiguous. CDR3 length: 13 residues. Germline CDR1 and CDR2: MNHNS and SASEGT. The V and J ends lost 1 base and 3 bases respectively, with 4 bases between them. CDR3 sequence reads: CASSEEIYNEQFF. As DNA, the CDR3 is TGTGCCAGCAGTGAAGAGATCTACAATGAGCAGTTCTTC.

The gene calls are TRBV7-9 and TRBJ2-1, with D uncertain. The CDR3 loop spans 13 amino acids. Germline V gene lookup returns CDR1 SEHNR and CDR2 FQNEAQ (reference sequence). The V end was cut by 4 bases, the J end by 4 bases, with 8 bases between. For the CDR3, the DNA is TGTGCCAGCAGCTGGCCTACGTACAATGAGCAGTTCTTC. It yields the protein CASSWPTYNEQFF.

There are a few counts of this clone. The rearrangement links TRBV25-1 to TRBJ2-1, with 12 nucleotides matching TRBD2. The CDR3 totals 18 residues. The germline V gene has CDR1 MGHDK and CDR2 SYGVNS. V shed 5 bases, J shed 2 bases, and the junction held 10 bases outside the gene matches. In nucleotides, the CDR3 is TGTGCCAGCAGTTCGACCTCTAGCGGGGGGGCCACCTACAATGAGCAGTTCTTC. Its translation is CASSSTSSGGATYNEQFF.

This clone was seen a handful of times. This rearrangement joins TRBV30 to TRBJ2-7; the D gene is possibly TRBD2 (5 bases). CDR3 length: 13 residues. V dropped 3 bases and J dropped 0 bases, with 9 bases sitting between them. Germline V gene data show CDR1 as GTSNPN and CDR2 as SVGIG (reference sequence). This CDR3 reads CAWSDGDSYEQYF. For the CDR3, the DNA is TGTGCCTGGAGCGACGGGGACTCCTACGAGCAGTACTTC.

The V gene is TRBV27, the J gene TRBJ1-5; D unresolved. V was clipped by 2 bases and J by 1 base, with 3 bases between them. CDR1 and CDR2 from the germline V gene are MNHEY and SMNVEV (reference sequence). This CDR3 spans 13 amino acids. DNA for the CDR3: TGTGCCAGCAGTTTAGGCAGCAATCAGCCCCAGCATTTT. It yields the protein CASSLGSNQPQHF.

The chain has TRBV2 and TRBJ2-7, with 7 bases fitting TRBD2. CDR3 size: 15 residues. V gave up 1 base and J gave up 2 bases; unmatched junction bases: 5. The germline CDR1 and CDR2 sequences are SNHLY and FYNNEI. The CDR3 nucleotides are TGTGCCAGCAGTGAAGGGGGGGGTCCTACCTACGAGCAGTACTTC. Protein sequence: CASSEGGGPTYEQYF. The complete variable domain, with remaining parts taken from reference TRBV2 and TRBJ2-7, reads EPEVTQTPSHQVTQMGQEVILRCVPISNHLYFYWYRQILGQKVEFLVSFYNNEISEKSEIFDDQFSVERPDGSNFTLKIRSTKLEDSAMYFCASSEGGGPTYEQYFGPGTRLTVT.

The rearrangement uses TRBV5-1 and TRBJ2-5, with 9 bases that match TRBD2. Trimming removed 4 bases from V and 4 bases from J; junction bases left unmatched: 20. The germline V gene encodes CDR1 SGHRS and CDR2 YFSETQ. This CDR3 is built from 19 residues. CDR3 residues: CASSPPFPSSGAPGETQYF. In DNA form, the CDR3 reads TGCGCCAGCAGCCCACCATTCCCTTCTAGCGGGGCGCCCGGAGAGACCCAGTACTTC.

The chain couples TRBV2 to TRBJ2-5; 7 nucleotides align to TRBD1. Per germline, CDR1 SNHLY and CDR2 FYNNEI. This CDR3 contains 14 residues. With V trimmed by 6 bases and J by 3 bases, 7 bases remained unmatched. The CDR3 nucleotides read TGTGCCAGCAGCGTTCTCACAGGGGAAGAGACCCAGTACTTC. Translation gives CASSVLTGEETQYF.

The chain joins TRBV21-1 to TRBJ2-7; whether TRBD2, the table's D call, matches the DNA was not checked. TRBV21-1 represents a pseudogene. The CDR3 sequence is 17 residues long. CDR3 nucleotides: TGTGCCAGCAGCTACGGACCACCCGCGGAGGGGAATTACGAGCAGTACTTC. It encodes CASSYGPPAEGNYEQYF.

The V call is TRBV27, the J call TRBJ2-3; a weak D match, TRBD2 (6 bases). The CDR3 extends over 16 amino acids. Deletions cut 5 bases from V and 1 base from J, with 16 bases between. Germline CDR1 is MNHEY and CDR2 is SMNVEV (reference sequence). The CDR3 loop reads CASSPIGGWGTDTQYF. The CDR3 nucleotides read TGTGCCAGCAGTCCGATTGGGGGGTGGGGCACAGATACGCAGTATTTT.